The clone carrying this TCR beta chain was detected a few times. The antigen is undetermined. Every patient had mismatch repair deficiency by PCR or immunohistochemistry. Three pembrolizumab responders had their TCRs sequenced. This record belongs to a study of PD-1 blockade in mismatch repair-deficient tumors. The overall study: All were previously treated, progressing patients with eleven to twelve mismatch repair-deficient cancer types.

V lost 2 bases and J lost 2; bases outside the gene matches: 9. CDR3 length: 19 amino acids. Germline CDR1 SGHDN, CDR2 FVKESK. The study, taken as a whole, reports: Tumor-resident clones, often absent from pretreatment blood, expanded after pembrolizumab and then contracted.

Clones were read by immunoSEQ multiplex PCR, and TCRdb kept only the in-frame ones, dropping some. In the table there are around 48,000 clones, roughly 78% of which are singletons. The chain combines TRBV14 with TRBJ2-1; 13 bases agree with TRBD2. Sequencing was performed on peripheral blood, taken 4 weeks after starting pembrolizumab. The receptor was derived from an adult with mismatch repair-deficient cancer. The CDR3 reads CASSQKSRTSGRTYNEQFF. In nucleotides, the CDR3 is TGTGCCAGCAGCCAAAAAAGCCGGACTAGCGGGAGAACCTACAATGAGCAGTTCTTC. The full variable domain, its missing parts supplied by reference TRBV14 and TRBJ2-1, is EAGVTQFPSHSVIEKGQTVTLRCDPISGHDNLYWYRRVMGKEIKFLLHFVKESKQDESGMPNNRFLAERTGGTYSTLKVQPAELEDSGVYFCASSQKSRTSGRTYNEQFFGPGTRLTVL.